This T cell receptor beta chain derives from a study of T cells expressing NK-cell markers. Whole-study context: Sorted CD3+CD56-NKG2C+, CD3+CD56+NKG2C- and CD3+CD56+NKG2C+ T cells were the source of the TCR beta repertoires.

TCRdb re-called the 5' RACE reads and shows each CDR3 protein once, DNA omitted. The table lists 300,000 to 500,000 distinct CDR3 sequences. Germline V gene data show CDR1 as DFQATT and CDR2 as SNEGSKA (reference sequence). The CDR3 runs to 13 residues. The chain joins TRBV20-1 to TRBJ2-7; TCRdb designates TRBD1, a call that cannot be tested without DNA. This clonotype originated in a woman aged 50 to 60 in good health. The material sequenced was blood T cells: a sorted CD56 or NKG2C T cell subset, CD4+ or CD8+ T cells, or bulk PBMC T cells (not recorded which). The CDR3 region is CSALDRESYEQYF.